Following are 26 T cell receptor beta chains from one sample sequenced in a study of blood T cells in healthy people across ages. Combining a sample-barcoded 5' primer with a J-beta primer mix, a second PCR ran for about 7 to 11 cycles. TCRdb passed the 5' RACE reads through MiXCR, listing each CDR3 protein once. The sample consists of about 1.6 million distinct CDR3 sequences, almost 35% of them appearing once. The sample was blood. These receptors were collected from a woman aged 25 to 39 in good health.

The CDR3 sequence is CAGSGGLSSNYGYTF. The CDR3 DNA reads as TGTGCCGGATCAGGAGGGCTCTCCTCTAACTATGGCTACACCTTC. This sequence joins TRBV28 and TRBJ1-2; D is ambiguous. Germline V gene sequence: CDR1 MDHEN, CDR2 SYDVKM. This CDR3 is 15 amino acids long. V lost 11 bases and J 0 bases, leaving 19 bases between the germline ends.

The J gene is TRBJ1-1, the V gene TRBV6-5; 8 bases line up with TRBD1. Germline assignment: CDR1 MNHEY and CDR2 SVGAGI. The CDR3 is 16 residues long. The J segment lost 2 bases and the V segment lost 6 bases, leaving 11 bases of the junction unmatched. The CDR3 nucleotides are TGTGCCAGCAGCAAACGACAGGGGCCACCTAACACTGAAGCTTTCTTT. Protein product: CASSKRQGPPNTEAFF.

This clonotype was recorded a few times. The V gene is TRBV6-6, the J gene TRBJ2-7, with D perhaps TRBD1 (6 bases). Looked up from germline, CDR1 is MNHNY and CDR2 is SVGAGI (reference sequence). V gave up 5 bases and J gave up 3 bases, with 14 bases separating them. The CDR3 loop spans 14 amino acids. The CDR3 DNA follows: TGTGCCAGCAGTATAGACAGGAAAGGCTACGAGCAGTACTTC. It codes for CASSIDRKGYEQYF.

This clonotype was counted a few times. The V call is TRBV2, the J call TRBJ2-5, with 8 positions matching TRBD1. Germline V gene data show CDR1 as SNHLY and CDR2 as FYNNEI. V shed 5 bases and J 3 bases; nucleotides not matched to a gene: 8. The CDR3 contains 15 residues. DNA for the CDR3: TGTGCCAGCAGTACACCCAGGGGGCCCGAAGAGACCCAGTACTTC. This codes for CASSTPRGPEETQYF.

The rearrangement joins TRBV6-1 to TRBJ2-7; 11 bases line up with TRBD1. V shed 6 bases, J shed 5 bases, and the junction held 6 bases outside the gene matches. The CDR3 extends over 14 amino acids. Germline assignment: CDR1 MNHNS and CDR2 SASEGT. Here the CDR3 reads CASRIRTGGNEQYF. Written as DNA, the CDR3 is TGTGCCAGCAGAATCCGGACAGGGGGCAACGAGCAGTACTTC.

The table lists this clonotype with many counts. The chain is built from TRBV20-1 and TRBJ2-4; TRBD1 might be the D (6 bases). Germline V gene sequence: CDR1 DFQATT, CDR2 SNEGSKA (reference sequence). This CDR3 contains 14 residues. Trimming pared 3 bases from V and 3 bases from J, leaving 12 bases between. CDR3 sequence: CSARQGMDKNIQYF. The CDR3, as DNA: TGCAGTGCTAGGCAGGGGATGGACAAAAACATTCAGTACTTC.

This clonotype has just a few counts. CDR3 in amino acids: CSVVGGLPGELFF. In nucleotides, the CDR3 is TGCAGCGTTGTTGGGGGGCTACCCGGGGAGCTGTTTTTT. The gene calls are TRBV29-1 and TRBJ2-2; D is tentatively TRBD1 or TRBD2 (6 bases each). Germline V lookup: CDR1 SQVTM, CDR2 ANQGSEA. V lost 4 bases to trimming and J lost 6 bases, with 12 bases between them. The CDR3 totals 13 residues.

This clonotype came up many times. The chain recombines TRBV27 with TRBJ2-6, with TRBD1 matching over 9 bases. Germline V CDR1 and CDR2: MNHEY, SMNVEV (reference sequence). The CDR3 has 19 residues. The J segment lost 0 bases and the V segment lost 5 bases, leaving 11 bases of the junction unmatched. In DNA, the CDR3 is TGTGCCAGCAGTCACCCGGGGGACAGGGTCCTCTCTGGGGCCAACGTCCTGACTTTC. Translation gives CASSHPGDRVLSGANVLTF.

V and J are TRBV7-7 and TRBJ2-5; D might be TRBD1 (5 bases). Germline V lookup: CDR1 SSHAT, CDR2 FNYEAQ (reference sequence). Trimming pared 2 bases from V and 3 bases from J, leaving 22 bases between. CDR3 size: 18 residues. The CDR3 region is CASSLFIPLRGKEETQYF. DNA of the CDR3: TGTGCCAGCAGCTTATTTATCCCCTTAAGGGGCAAGGAAGAGACCCAGTACTTC. The whole variable domain, remainder taken from reference TRBV7-7 and TRBJ2-5, is GAGVSQSPRYKVTKRGQDVTLRCDPISSHATLYWYQQALGQGPEFLTYFNYEAQPDKSGLPSDRFSAERPEGSISTLTIQRTEQRDSAMYRCASSLFIPLRGKEETQYFGPGTRLLVL.

This chain joins TRBV27 and TRBJ2-7, with 11 bases identical to TRBD2. The V segment lost 0 bases and the J segment 4 bases; nucleotides outside the gene matches: 11. The CDR3 runs to 18 residues. Germline CDR1 is MNHEY and CDR2 is SMNVEV (reference sequence). CDR3 in amino acids: CASSLSTSGSIRKYEQYF. CDR3 DNA: TGTGCCAGCAGTTTATCCACTAGCGGGAGCATTCGAAAGTACGAGCAGTACTTC.

In the case of this clonotype: Mismatch with germline at one junction end may stem from a read error. The chain uses TRBV27 and TRBJ1-2, with TRBD1 as a possible D gene (6 bases). Per the germline V gene, CDR1 is MNHEY and CDR2 is SMNVEV (reference sequence). The CDR3 has 14 amino acids. The CDR3 loop is CVSSFHRARDGYTF. The CDR3 nucleotides read TGTGTCAGCAGTTTTCACAGGGCAAGGGATGGCTACACCTTC.

The chain employs TRBV4-1 and TRBJ2-1; 7 nucleotides align to TRBD2. Germline V gene lookup returns CDR1 MGHRA and CDR2 YSYEKL. This CDR3 spans 18 amino acids. V was clipped by 0 bases and J by 0 bases; unmatched bases: 8. The CDR3 coding sequence is TGCGCCAGCAGCCAAGATATGACTGGCGGGAGCTCCTACAATGAGCAGTTCTTC. Translated, it gives CASSQDMTGGSSYNEQFF.

The chain recombines TRBV3-1 with TRBJ1-6; D is uncertain. Trimming removed 2 bases at V and 13 bases at J, with 12 bases between. The CDR3 has 13 residues. Germline V gives CDR1 LGHDT, CDR2 YNNKEL (reference sequence). The CDR3 here is CASSQSVAAPLHF. The CDR3 coding sequence is TGTGCCAGCAGCCAATCGGTGGCAGCGCCCCTCCACTTT.

The gene calls are TRBV10-3 and TRBJ1-2; 7 positions agree with TRBD1. After removal of 0 bases from V and 6 bases from J, the junction contained 1 base not matched to a gene. The CDR3 extends over 13 amino acids. The germline V gene has CDR1 ENHRY and CDR2 SYGVKD. For the CDR3, the DNA is TGTGCCATCAGTGAGTCAGGGGGCCATGGCTACACCTTC. It specifies CAISESGGHGYTF.

This clonotype occurred a few times. This chain links TRBV5-1 with TRBJ1-1, with D tentatively TRBD1 (5 bases). Germline V gene lookup returns CDR1 SGHRS and CDR2 YFSETQ. This CDR3 has 13 amino acids. Trimming shortened V by 1 base and J by 5 bases, and 9 bases separated the two germline ends. CDR3 DNA: TGCGCCAGCAGCTTGTCTGAGGGGACTGAAGCTTTCTTT. Protein product: CASSLSEGTEAFF.

The rearrangement uses TRBV5-1 and TRBJ1-5, with 9 bases aligning to TRBD1. The CDR3 has 16 amino acids. Germline lookup yields CDR1 SGHRS and CDR2 YFSETQ. V was clipped by 4 bases and J by 7 bases; unmatched bases: 12. The CDR3 region is CASSTGPGQGEQPQHF. CDR3 bases: TGCGCCAGCAGCACTGGTCCGGGACAGGGAGAACAGCCCCAGCATTTT.

This clonotype has only a few counts. CDR3 nucleotide sequence: TGTGCCAGCCAAGCGGGACCTGTCATCAATGAGCAGTTCTTC. Translating gives CASQAGPVINEQFF. The genes are TRBV13 and TRBJ2-1, with 7 nucleotides matching TRBD2. CDR1 is PRHDT and CDR2 is FYEKMQ in the germline V gene (reference sequence). This CDR3 contains 14 residues. The junction had 10 bases not matched to a gene; V was cut back by 8 bases and J by 6 bases.

This clonotype was seen more than once but under ten times. The junction does not match germline at one end; this may be a read error. J is TRBJ1-4 and V is TRBV4-1; D is possibly TRBD1 (5 bases). Looked up from germline, CDR1 is MGHRA and CDR2 is YSYEKL. The CDR3 length is 15 residues. The CDR3 reads CASSQVGGSGENLFF. In DNA form, the CDR3 reads TGCGCCAGCAGCCAAGTGGGGGGAAGTGGTGAAAACCTGTTTTTT.

The V and J genes are TRBV30 and TRBJ2-7; 8 bases align to TRBD1. CDR1 GTSNPN and CDR2 SVGIG come from the germline V gene (reference sequence). This CDR3 contains 13 residues. Trimming took 6 bases from V and 5 from J; bases not matched to a gene: 9. The CDR3 bases are TGTGCCTGCCGGACAGGGAAGTTAAACGAGCAGTACTTC. It is translated as CACRTGKLNEQYF. The variable domain in full, with the rest retrieved from reference TRBV30 and TRBJ2-7, is SQTIHQWPATLVQPVGSPLSLECTVEGTSNPNLYWYRQAAGRGLQLLFYSVGIGQISSEVPQNLSASRPQDRQFILSSKKLLLSDSGFYLCACRTGKLNEQYFGPGTRLTVT.

For this clonotype: A junction end diverges from the germline sequence, so it may reflect a read error. This chain joins TRBV9 and TRBJ2-1; perhaps TRBD1 as D (6 bases). Germline V CDR1 and CDR2: SGDLS, YYNGEE. CDR3 length: 17 residues. CDR3 sequence (DNA): TGTGTCAGCAGCGTAAGCAGGGGCATAAGCTCCTACAATGGGCAGTTCTTC. It is translated as CVSSVSRGISSYNGQFF.

This clonotype has only a few counts. The chain carries TRBV9 and TRBJ2-3; the D is unclear. This CDR3 region has 13 residues. CDR1 is SGDLS, CDR2 YYNGEE, per germline. V was clipped by 2 bases and J by 5 bases, with 9 bases between them. This CDR3 reads CASSVGLEDTQYF. CDR3 DNA: TGTGCCAGCAGCGTTGGTCTAGAAGATACGCAGTATTTT.

The table lists this clonotype with many counts. The CDR3 DNA reads as TGTGCCAGCAGCCAAACAGGCTCAACCTTTTTCCAGCAGTACTTC. Its translation is CASSQTGSTFFQQYF. The rearrangement joins TRBV14 to TRBJ2-7; D perhaps matches TRBD1 (5 bases). Between the trimmed V and J ends, which lost 2 bases and 8 bases, there was a span of 19 bases. This CDR3 has 15 residues. Germline V gene sequence: CDR1 SGHDN, CDR2 FVKESK.

The gene calls are TRBV3-1 and TRBJ2-3; 8 bases agree with TRBD2. The CDR3 sequence is 20 residues long. Trimming cost V 0 bases and J 0 bases; bases outside gene matches: 14. Looked up from germline, CDR1 is LGHDT and CDR2 is YNNKEL (reference sequence). CDR3 sequence: CASSQEVRSTSGMSTDTQYF. CDR3 DNA sequence: TGTGCCAGCAGCCAAGAGGTCAGATCTACTAGCGGAATGAGCACAGATACGCAGTATTTT.

This clonotype has more than one count but fewer than ten. The V gene is TRBV10-3, the J gene TRBJ2-3; D is unresolved. Trimming removed 4 bases at V and 4 bases at J, with 12 bases between. The CDR3 contains 14 residues. Germline CDR1 is ENHRY and CDR2 is SYGVKD. As DNA, the CDR3 is TGTGCCATCAGTGCCCGAGTGGGGTCAGATACGCAGTATTTT. Encoded protein: CAISARVGSDTQYF.

In this sample, this clonotype turned up a few times. This chain connects TRBV11-1 to TRBJ2-7; D is tentatively TRBD1 or TRBD2 (5 bases each). Trimming took off 3 bases at V and 7 bases at J, with 19 bases between the two ends. Germline V CDR1 and CDR2: SGHAT, FQDESV (reference sequence). The CDR3 runs to 15 residues. The CDR3 nucleotides read TGTGCCAGCAGCTTCCCTGGGGGAGCGGAGAGTGAGCAGTACTTC. The encoded protein is CASSFPGGAESEQYF.

The chain couples TRBV28 to TRBJ2-4; TRBD1 matches 8 bases. V lost 7 bases, J lost 6 bases, and 11 bases stayed unmatched. The length of the CDR3 is 15 residues. CDR1 MDHEN and CDR2 SYDVKM come from the germline V gene. The CDR3 is CASMGDRGGRNIQYF. Written as DNA, the CDR3 is TGTGCCAGCATGGGTGACAGGGGCGGCAGAAACATTCAGTACTTC.